What follows are 17 T cell receptor beta chains derived from one specimen sequenced in a study of neoadjuvant anti-PD-1 for oral cavity cancer. Method: immunoSEQ multiplex PCR; TCRdb's copy keeps in-frame clones and lacks some. Here the sample spans more than 9,500 clones, more than 55% being singletons. The sequences come from tumor tissue, collected before nivolumab (anti-PD-1) treatment. The receptors come from a person between 40 and 79 years old with oral cavity squamous cell carcinoma.

This chain uses TRBV15 with TRBJ2-5, with 7 bases lining up with TRBD1. The CDR3 spans 15 residues. Germline values: CDR1 LNHNV, CDR2 YYDKDF (reference sequence). J lost 1 base, V lost 3 bases, and 5 bases had no gene match. The chain's CDR3 is CATSRARDSQETQYF. CDR3 DNA: TGTGCCACCAGCAGGGCCCGGGACAGCCAAGAGACCCAGTACTTC.

The chain is built from TRBV21-1 and TRBJ2-7; the table assigns TRBD1, which was not confirmed against the DNA. TRBV21-1 corresponds to a pseudogene. The CDR3 has 14 residues. This CDR3 is CASSKPDSNYEQYF. CDR3 nucleotide sequence: TGTGCCAGCAGCAAACCGGACAGTAACTACGAGCAGTACTTC.

In its sample, this clone was seen a few times. J is TRBJ2-3 and V is TRBV5-1, with D possibly called TRBD1 or TRBD2 (6 bases each). The CDR3 has 14 amino acids. The ends were cut back, 3 bases at V and 2 bases at J, with 10 bases in the middle. Germline V gene lookup returns CDR1 SGHRS and CDR2 YFSETQ. CDR3 bases: TGCGCCAGCAGCTGGGGGGCCAACACAGATACGCAGTATTTT. Protein sequence: CASSWGANTDTQYF.

This clone has a single count. V is TRBV5-1 and J is TRBJ2-1, with 7 bases matching TRBD2. In germline, CDR1 is SGHRS, CDR2 YFSETQ. The CDR3 runs 14 residues. V gave up 6 bases and J gave up 4 bases; unmatched junction bases: 7. The CDR3 loop reads CASTPGLTYNEQFF. The CDR3 region has the DNA TGCGCCAGCACCCCGGGACTAACATACAATGAGCAGTTCTTC.

J is TRBJ2-5 and V is TRBV7-9; D ambiguous. Germline V gives CDR1 SEHNR, CDR2 FQNEAQ (reference sequence). The CDR3 length is 12 residues. V gave up 5 bases and J gave up 5 bases, with 9 bases separating them. The CDR3 region has the DNA TGTGCCAGCAGCGCAACGTGGGAGACCCAGTACTTC. It encodes CASSATWETQYF. Full variable domain (remainder filled in from reference TRBV7-9 and TRBJ2-5): DTGVSQNPRHKITKRGQNVTFRCDPISEHNRLYWYRQTLGQGPEFLTYFQNEAQLEKSRLLSDRFSAERPKGSFSTLEIQRTEQGDSAMYLCASSATWETQYFGPGTRLLVL.

The rearrangement links TRBV2 to TRBJ1-1, with D maybe TRBD1 (6 bases). The V gene's germline CDR1 is SNHLY and CDR2 FYNNEI. V was trimmed by 10 bases and J by 3 bases, leaving 18 bases between them. This CDR3 comprises 14 residues. This chain's CDR3 is CATDGRTEHTEAFF. For the CDR3, the DNA is TGTGCCACCGACGGAAGGACAGAGCACACTGAAGCTTTCTTT. Full variable domain (missing parts from reference TRBV2 and TRBJ1-1): EPEVTQTPSHQVTQMGQEVILRCVPISNHLYFYWYRQILGQKVEFLVSFYNNEISEKSEIFDDQFSVERPDGSNFTLKIRSTKLEDSAMYFCATDGRTEHTEAFFGQGTRLTVV.

V and J are TRBV19 and TRBJ2-2; D possibly corresponds to TRBD1 (6 bases). The CDR3 is 14 amino acids. Between the trimmed V and J ends, which lost 5 bases and 2 bases, there was a span of 9 bases. Germline V gives CDR1 LNHDA, CDR2 SQIVND (reference sequence). For the CDR3, the DNA is TGTGCCAGTAGTGCGGACAGAAACACCGGGGAGCTGTTTTTT. Translating it yields CASSADRNTGELFF.

The chain employs TRBV5-1 and TRBJ2-1; a possible D gene is TRBD2 (7 bases). Germline loops: CDR1 SGHRS, CDR2 YFSETQ. The CDR3 consists of 15 residues. With 4 bases removed from V and 5 bases from J, the gap between germline ends came to 16 bases. DNA for the CDR3: TGCGCCAGCAGCCGAGGGGGAGGGAGGGACAATGAGCAGTTCTTC. Translating gives CASSRGGGRDNEQFF.

In this sample, this clone turned up a few times. The V call is TRBV7-9, the J call TRBJ2-3; TRBD1 matches 9 bases. From germline, CDR1 is SEHNR and CDR2 FQNEAQ (reference sequence). There are 15 residues in the CDR3. J lost 10 bases, V lost 5 bases, and 13 bases had no gene match. This CDR3 is CASSPEDGTGSPQYF. The CDR3 coding sequence is TGTGCCAGCAGCCCGGAAGACGGGACAGGGAGCCCGCAGTATTTT.

The rearrangement uses TRBV25-1 and TRBJ2-5; a possible D gene is TRBD1 (5 bases). This CDR3 comprises 14 residues. Germline values: CDR1 MGHDK, CDR2 SYGVNS. V was pared by 3 bases and J by 5 bases, with 13 bases between. CDR3 in DNA: TGTGCCAGCAGTGATCGAGGACACCGGGAGACCCAGTACTTC. Translated: CASSDRGHRETQYF.

Within the sample, this clone is medium-sized. The chain couples TRBV28 to TRBJ1-2; D uncertain. The V end lost 5 bases, the J end lost 4 bases, and 14 bases lay between the germline ends. Germline V CDR1 and CDR2: MDHEN, SYDVKM. There are 14 residues in the CDR3. The CDR3: CASSAYLSGYGYTF. The CDR3, as DNA: TGTGCCAGCAGTGCCTACCTCAGCGGCTATGGCTACACCTTC.

This chain uses TRBV20-1 with TRBJ2-7; D remains ambiguous. The CDR3 consists of 11 residues. Germline lookup yields CDR1 DFQATT and CDR2 SNEGSKA (reference sequence). V was cut by 3 bases and J by 4 bases, with 7 bases left in between. CDR3 DNA: TGCAGTGCTAGCGCTCGATACGAGCAGTACTTC. This codes for CSASARYEQYF.

By frequency in the sample, this clone is medium-sized. The J gene is TRBJ2-3, the V gene TRBV4-1; the D is unclear. The CDR3 extends over 16 amino acids. The germline V and J ends were trimmed by 0 bases and 4 bases, with 14 bases remaining between them. Germline assignment: CDR1 MGHRA and CDR2 YSYEKL. The CDR3 sequence is CASSQDRGFGSDTQYF. CDR3 nucleotide sequence: TGCGCCAGCAGCCAAGACCGAGGATTTGGTTCAGATACGCAGTATTTT.

This clone has more than one count but fewer than ten. The chain uses TRBV6-4 and TRBJ1-2; D may be TRBD1 (5 bases). The germline V and J ends were trimmed by 6 bases and 0 bases, with 5 bases remaining between them. This CDR3 comprises 12 residues. Germline V gene sequence: CDR1 MRHNA, CDR2 SNTAGT. The CDR3 loop reads CASRGPNYGYTF. In DNA, the CDR3 is TGTGCCAGCAGGGGACCTAACTATGGCTACACCTTC.

Relative to its sample, this clone is medium-sized. The chain uses TRBV28 and TRBJ1-3; D gene unclear. The germline gives CDR1 MDHEN, CDR2 SYDVKM. V was clipped by 6 bases and J by 0 bases, with 18 bases between them. CDR3 size: 17 residues. The CDR3 here is CASSTKTAGFSGNTIYF. DNA for the CDR3: TGTGCCAGCAGCACCAAGACCGCTGGGTTCTCTGGAAACACCATATATTTT.

The gene calls are TRBV5-4 and TRBJ1-5; maybe TRBD1 (5 bases). Per the germline V gene, CDR1 is SGHNT and CDR2 is YYREEE (reference sequence). Trimming left V 0 bases short and J 2 bases short, with 6 bases between. CDR3 length: 14 residues. DNA for the CDR3: TGTGCCAGCAGCTTGGGAGGGGGCAATCAGCCCCAGCATTTT. As protein: CASSLGGGNQPQHF.

This clone has just a few counts. The CDR3 spells CSVESEWRSSYNEQFF. The CDR3 bases are TGCAGCGTTGAATCGGAGTGGAGGAGCTCCTACAATGAGCAGTTCTTC. The chain combines TRBV29-1 with TRBJ2-1; TRBD2 is a possible D gene (5 bases). The CDR3 spans 16 residues. Between the trimmed V and J ends, which lost 2 bases and 0 bases, there was a span of 14 bases. Germline CDR1 SQVTM, CDR2 ANQGSEA.